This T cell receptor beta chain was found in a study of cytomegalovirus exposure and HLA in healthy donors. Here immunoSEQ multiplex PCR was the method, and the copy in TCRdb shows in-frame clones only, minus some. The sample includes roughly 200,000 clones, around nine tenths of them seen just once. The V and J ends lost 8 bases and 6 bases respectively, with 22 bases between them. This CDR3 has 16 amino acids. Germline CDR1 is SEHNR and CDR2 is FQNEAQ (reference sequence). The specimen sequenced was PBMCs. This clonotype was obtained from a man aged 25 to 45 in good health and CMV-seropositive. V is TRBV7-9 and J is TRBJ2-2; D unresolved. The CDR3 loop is CASSMGKTSGPGELFF. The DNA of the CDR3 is TGTGCCAGCTCCATGGGGAAAACTTCGGGCCCCGGGGAGCTGTTTTTT.